This is a list of T cell receptor beta chains from one sample in a study of response to subunit inactivated influenza vaccine. TCRdb recomputed calls from the RT-PCR reads with MiXCR, one row per CDR3 protein. The sample yields about 650,000 distinct CDR3 sequences, 15% to 18% seen once. This sample comprised PBMCs from blood, obtained 12 days after vaccination. Receptor source: a man aged 45-65 years who received an inactivated influenza vaccine. CDR3s include the opening cysteine and the closing phenylalanine or tryptophan. The D gene is left open where the match is weak. Clone size is shown for a subset of rows, as once, few, many or a class of expanded clone.

j_gene: TRBJ2-3
v_gene: TRBV5-5
d_gene: TRBD2
abundance: -
CDR3aa: CASSFSGTTLVTQYF
CDR3nt: TGTGCCAGCAGCTTTTCCGGGACTACACTTGTTACGCAGTATTTT

j_gene: TRBJ2-7
v_gene: TRBV24-1
d_gene: -
abundance: few
CDR3aa: CATSRTDSYEQYF
CDR3nt: TGTGCCACCAGCAGGACGGACTCCTACGAGCAGTACTTC

j_gene: TRBJ1-2
v_gene: TRBV18
d_gene: TRBD1
abundance: -
CDR3aa: CASSPETGSGGYTF
CDR3nt: TGTGCCAGCTCACCGGAGACAGGGTCGGGCGGCTACACCTTC

j_gene: TRBJ2-1
v_gene: TRBV3-1
d_gene: TRBD1
abundance: -
CDR3aa: CASSDRTGINEQFF
CDR3nt: TGTGCCAGCAGCGATAGGACAGGGATCAATGAGCAGTTCTTC

j_gene: TRBJ2-1
v_gene: TRBV2
d_gene: -
abundance: -
CDR3aa: CASRSGLGVVEQFF
CDR3nt: TGTGCCAGCAGATCGGGTCTAGGGGTGGTTGAGCAGTTCTTC

j_gene: TRBJ1-1
v_gene: TRBV3-1
d_gene: -
abundance: -
CDR3aa: CASSQGQGTEAFF
CDR3nt: TGTGCCAGCAGCCAAGGGCAGGGCACTGAAGCTTTCTTT

j_gene: TRBJ2-7
v_gene: TRBV27
d_gene: TRBD1
abundance: many
CDR3aa: CASSPRTGAYEQYF
CDR3nt: TGTGCCAGCAGTCCCCGGACAGGGGCTTACGAGCAGTACTTC

j_gene: TRBJ2-2
v_gene: TRBV7-2
d_gene: -
abundance: few
CDR3aa: CASSLDSSGSGELFF
CDR3nt: TGTGCCAGCAGCTTAGACTCCAGCGGTTCCGGGGAGCTGTTTTTT

j_gene: TRBJ2-1
v_gene: TRBV18
d_gene: TRBD2
abundance: few
CDR3aa: CASSPATSAYNEQFF
CDR3nt: TGTGCCAGCTCACCAGCGACTAGCGCCTACAATGAGCAGTTCTTC

j_gene: TRBJ2-1
v_gene: TRBV4-3
d_gene: TRBD1
abundance: -
CDR3aa: CASSRGQVWNEQFF
CDR3nt: TGCGCCAGCAGCCGCGGACAGGTATGGAATGAGCAGTTCTTC

j_gene: TRBJ2-2
v_gene: TRBV5-1
d_gene: -
abundance: -
CDR3aa: CASSPGDRNTGELFF
CDR3nt: TGCGCCAGCAGCCCGGGGGACAGGAACACCGGGGAGCTGTTTTTT

j_gene: TRBJ2-2
v_gene: TRBV18
d_gene: -
abundance: -
CDR3aa: CASSRDWAGELFF
CDR3nt: TGTGCCAGCTCGCGAGACTGGGCCGGGGAGCTGTTTTTT

j_gene: TRBJ1-5
v_gene: TRBV7-6
d_gene: TRBD1
abundance: many
CDR3aa: CASSSFDRAGNQPQHF
CDR3nt: TGTGCCAGCAGCTCGTTCGACAGGGCCGGCAATCAGCCCCAGCATTTT

j_gene: TRBJ2-3
v_gene: TRBV15
d_gene: TRBD1
abundance: -
CDR3aa: CATSRDQGAPPDTQYF
CDR3nt: TGTGCCACCAGCAGAGATCAGGGGGCTCCCCCAGATACGCAGTATTTT

j_gene: TRBJ1-5
v_gene: TRBV6-6
d_gene: TRBD1
abundance: few
CDR3aa: CAGGTDNQPQHF
CDR3nt: TGTGCCGGGGGGACAGACAATCAGCCCCAGCATTTT

j_gene: TRBJ2-1
v_gene: TRBV15
d_gene: TRBD1
abundance: -
CDR3aa: CATSRGSTGAYNEQFF
CDR3nt: TGTGCCACCAGCAGAGGATCCACAGGGGCCTACAATGAGCAGTTCTTC

j_gene: TRBJ2-1
v_gene: TRBV20-1
d_gene: TRBD1
abundance: -
CDR3aa: CSAVTRQGVPSNEQFF
CDR3nt: TGCAGTGCCGTAACAAGACAGGGGGTTCCTTCCAATGAGCAGTTCTTC

j_gene: TRBJ2-2
v_gene: TRBV12-3/TRBV12-4
d_gene: TRBD2
abundance: -
CDR3aa: CALRGGRRIIANTGELFF
CDR3nt: TGTGCCCTCCGGGGGGGCAGGCGAATAATCGCGAACACCGGGGAGCTGTTTTTT

j_gene: TRBJ2-5
v_gene: TRBV20-1
d_gene: TRBD1
abundance: -
CDR3aa: CSARQDRGHQETQYF
CDR3nt: TGCAGTGCTAGACAGGACAGGGGGCACCAAGAGACCCAGTACTTC

j_gene: TRBJ2-7
v_gene: TRBV2
d_gene: TRBD1
abundance: many
CDR3aa: CASSRQGLYEQYF
CDR3nt: TGTGCCAGCAGCCGACAGGGATTGTACGAGCAGTACTTC

j_gene: TRBJ2-3
v_gene: TRBV20-1
d_gene: -
abundance: -
CDR3aa: CSASGETSTDTQYF
CDR3nt: TGCAGTGCTAGCGGGGAGACTAGCACAGATACGCAGTATTTT

j_gene: TRBJ2-3
v_gene: TRBV9
d_gene: TRBD2
abundance: -
CDR3aa: CASSVREGLFGTDTQYF
CDR3nt: TGTGCCAGCAGCGTGAGAGAGGGACTATTCGGCACAGATACGCAGTATTTT

j_gene: TRBJ1-5
v_gene: TRBV7-2
d_gene: -
abundance: -
CDR3aa: CASSSFRGGGNQPQHF
CDR3nt: TGTGCCAGCAGCTCCTTCCGCGGGGGCGGCAATCAGCCCCAGCATTTT

j_gene: TRBJ1-3
v_gene: TRBV4-1
d_gene: -
abundance: -
CDR3aa: CASSQEGSGNTIYF
CDR3nt: TGCGCCAGCAGCCAAGAAGGTTCTGGAAACACCATATATTTT

j_gene: TRBJ2-7
v_gene: TRBV20-1
d_gene: TRBD1
abundance: -
CDR3aa: CSAGDSKTYEQYF
CDR3nt: TGCAGTGCTGGGGACAGTAAGACCTACGAGCAGTACTTC

j_gene: TRBJ1-2
v_gene: TRBV7-2
d_gene: -
abundance: few
CDR3aa: CASSSQGSLSGYTF
CDR3nt: TGTGCCAGCAGCTCACAGGGAAGTTTATCTGGCTACACCTTC

j_gene: TRBJ2-4
v_gene: TRBV7-2
d_gene: TRBD2
abundance: -
CDR3aa: CASSLVRGDIQYF
CDR3nt: TGTGCCAGCAGCTTAGTTCGGGGGGACATTCAGTACTTC

j_gene: TRBJ1-1
v_gene: TRBV12-3/TRBV12-4
d_gene: -
abundance: -
CDR3aa: CASSMGRIGAFF
CDR3nt: TGTGCCAGCAGCATGGGACGGATTGGGGCTTTCTTT

j_gene: TRBJ2-1
v_gene: TRBV3-1
d_gene: -
abundance: -
CDR3aa: CASSQDRVGTLYNEQFF
CDR3nt: TGTGCCAGCAGCCAAGATCGGGTAGGGACCTTGTACAATGAGCAGTTCTTC

j_gene: TRBJ2-2
v_gene: TRBV5-1
d_gene: -
abundance: -
CDR3aa: CASSLGRGLANTGELFF
CDR3nt: TGCGCCAGCAGCTTGGGTCGAGGGCTGGCTAACACCGGGGAGCTGTTTTTT

j_gene: TRBJ2-3
v_gene: TRBV12-3/TRBV12-4
d_gene: TRBD1
abundance: many
CDR3aa: CATRTGMTDTQYF
CDR3nt: TGTGCCACTCGGACAGGGATGACAGATACGCAGTATTTT

j_gene: TRBJ1-2
v_gene: TRBV29-1
d_gene: -
abundance: -
CDR3aa: CSVEQGHGYTF
CDR3nt: TGCAGCGTTGAACAGGGTCACGGCTACACCTTC

j_gene: TRBJ1-1
v_gene: TRBV6-5
d_gene: TRBD1
abundance: -
CDR3aa: CASSYSPTGMNTEAFF
CDR3nt: TGTGCCAGCAGTTACTCCCCGACAGGGATGAACACTGAAGCTTTCTTT

j_gene: TRBJ2-4
v_gene: TRBV20-1
d_gene: TRBD1
abundance: few
CDR3aa: CSASSRDRDLNIQYF
CDR3nt: TGCAGTGCCTCGTCCCGGGACAGGGACTTAAACATTCAGTACTTC

j_gene: TRBJ2-1
v_gene: TRBV5-1
d_gene: TRBD2
abundance: -
CDR3aa: CASSLRYGAGGPHNEQFF
CDR3nt: TGCGCCAGCAGCTTGAGGTATGGAGCGGGGGGGCCCCACAATGAGCAGTTCTTC